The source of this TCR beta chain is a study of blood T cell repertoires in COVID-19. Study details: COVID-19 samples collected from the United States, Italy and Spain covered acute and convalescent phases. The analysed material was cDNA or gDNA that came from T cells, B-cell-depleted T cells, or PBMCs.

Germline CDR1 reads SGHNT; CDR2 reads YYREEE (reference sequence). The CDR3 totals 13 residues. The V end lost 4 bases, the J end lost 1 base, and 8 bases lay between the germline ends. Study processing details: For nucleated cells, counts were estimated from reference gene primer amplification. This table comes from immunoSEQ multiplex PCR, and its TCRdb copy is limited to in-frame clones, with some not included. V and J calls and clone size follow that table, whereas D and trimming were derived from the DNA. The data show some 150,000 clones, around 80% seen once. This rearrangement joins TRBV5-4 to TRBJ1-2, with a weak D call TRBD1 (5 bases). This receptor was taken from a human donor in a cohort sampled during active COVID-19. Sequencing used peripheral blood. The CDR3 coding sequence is TGTGCCAGCAGCCCGGACAATAACTATGGCTACACCTTC. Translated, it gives CASSPDNNYGYTF.